In its sample, the clone carrying this TCR beta chain was seen many times. What it binds is not known. The CDR3 end lies 3 residues beyond the end of the read and is filled in from the germline J gene. This sample is part of a study of T cell clonality in common variable immunodeficiency. Germline lookup yields CDR1 DFQATT and CDR2 SNEGSKA (reference sequence). There are 14 residues in the CDR3. General observations from the study: Compared with controls, CVID subjects had fewer shared TCRbeta clones.

Most patients and controls had Caucasian heritage. Heparinized whole blood, 5 to 8 ml, came from each donor. Control and CVID samples contributed equal amounts of genomic DNA. Using immunoSEQ multiplex PCR, the repertoire was profiled, and TCRdb retains in-frame clones only, with some absent. Listed for the sample are 52,000 or so clones, none seen a single time. Material: peripheral blood mononuclear cells. The chain recombines TRBV20-1 with TRBJ1-4; the D gene is possibly TRBD1 (5 bases). This sequence was found in a person between 18 and 75 years old in good health. CDR3 protein: CSARDRRARGALFF. The DNA read from the CDR3 is TGCAGTGCTAGAGATAGGAGGGCCCGAGGGGCA.